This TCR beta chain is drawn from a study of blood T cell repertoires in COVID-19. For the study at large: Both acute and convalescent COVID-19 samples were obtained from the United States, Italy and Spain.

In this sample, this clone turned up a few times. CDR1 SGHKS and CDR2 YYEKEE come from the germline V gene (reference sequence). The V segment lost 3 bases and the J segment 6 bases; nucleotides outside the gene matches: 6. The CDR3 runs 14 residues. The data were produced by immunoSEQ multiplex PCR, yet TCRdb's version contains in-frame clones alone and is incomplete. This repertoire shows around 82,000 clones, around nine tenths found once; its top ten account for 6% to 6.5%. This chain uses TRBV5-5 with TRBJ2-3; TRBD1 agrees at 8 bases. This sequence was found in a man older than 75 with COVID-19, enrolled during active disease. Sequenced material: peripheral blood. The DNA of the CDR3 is TGTGCCAGCAGCTGGGACAGGAGGGGGGATACGCAGTATTTT. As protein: CASSWDRRGDTQYF. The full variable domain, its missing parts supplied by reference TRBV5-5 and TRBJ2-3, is DAGVTQSPTHLIKTRGQQVTLRCSPISGHKSVSWYQQVLGQGPQFIFQYYEKEERGRGNFPDRFSARQFPNYSSELNVNALLLGDSALYLCASSWDRRGDTQYFGPGTRLTVL.